This T cell receptor beta chain was sequenced for a study of chemoradiotherapy in HPV16-positive cancers. The study, taken as a whole, reports: Functional assays defining HPV-specific T cells used only a couple of HPV16-positive patients. HPV-responsive T-cell expansion during chemoradiotherapy was linked to improved recurrence-free survival in HPV16-positive patients.

Regarding this clone: Its antigen is unknown.

Only in-frame clones appear in the TCRdb table, and some are missing; sequencing was by immunoSEQ multiplex PCR. Counted here are fewer than 15,000 clones, less than 75% occurring once; the ten biggest clones make up 16%. From germline, CDR1 is SGHTA and CDR2 FQGNSA. V lost 7 bases to trimming and J lost 3 bases, with 16 bases between them. This CDR3 is 14 amino acids long. This sequence was found in a human donor with HPV-associated anogenital cancer. The rearrangement links TRBV7-2 to TRBJ2-7, with D perhaps assigned TRBD1 or TRBD2 (5 bases each). Sampling took place from a patient who underwent chemoradiotherapy. The CDR3 DNA follows: TGTGCCAGCACTGATACAGGTGGGAGCTACGAGCAGTACTTC. Amino acids: CASTDTGGSYEQYF.